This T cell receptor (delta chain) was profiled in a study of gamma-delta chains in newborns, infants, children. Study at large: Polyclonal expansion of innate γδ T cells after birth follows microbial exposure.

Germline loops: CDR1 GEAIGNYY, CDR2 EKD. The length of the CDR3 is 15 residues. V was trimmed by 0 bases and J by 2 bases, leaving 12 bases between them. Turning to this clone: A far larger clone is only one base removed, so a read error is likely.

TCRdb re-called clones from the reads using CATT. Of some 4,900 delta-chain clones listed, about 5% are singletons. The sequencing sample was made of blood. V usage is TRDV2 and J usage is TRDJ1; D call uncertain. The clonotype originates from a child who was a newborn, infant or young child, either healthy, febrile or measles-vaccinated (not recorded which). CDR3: CACDTDGVQTDKLIF. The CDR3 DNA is TGTGCCTGTGACACCGATGGCGTCCAGACCGATAAACTCATCTTT.